The rows below give T cell receptor beta chains drawn from one sample of a study of shared clonotypes between healthy human individuals. Assay used: immunoSEQ multiplex PCR; TCRdb lists only in-frame clones, some missing. Here the sample spans millions of clones, 85% to 95% being singletons. Material for sequencing was naive CD4+ T cells from PBMCs. These receptors originate from a man aged 18 to 29 in good health. Some clones in this sample may be carry-over from other donors' samples. Each CDR3 is given with its conserved first and last residue. Fields, in order: V gene, clone size, D gene, J gene, CDR3 DNA, CDR3 protein. D genes are given only for firm matches. Clone size is not always given. Where it is, it says once, few, many or a class for expanded clones.

TRBV5-5	NA	TRBD1	TRBJ1-2	TGTGCCAGCAGCCCGCAGGGGGCTTACGGCTATGGCTACACCTTC	CASSPQGAYGYGYTF
TRBV11-2	NA	TRBD1	TRBJ2-7	TGTGCCAGCAGCTCTTACAGGGGGCTAGCCTACGAGCAGTACTTC	CASSSYRGLAYEQYF
TRBV30	NA	TRBD1	TRBJ1-1	TGTGCCTGGAGCACAGGGGACGGCACTGAAGCTTTCTTT	CAWSTGDGTEAFF
TRBV27	NA	NA	TRBJ2-7	TGTGCCAGCAGTGACATGATCTACGAGCAGTACTTC	CASSDMIYEQYF
TRBV7-6	NA	TRBD1	TRBJ1-4	TGTGCCAGCAGCGGATTAGGGACAGGGAACGAAAAACTGTTTTTT	CASSGLGTGNEKLFF
TRBV2	NA	NA	TRBJ1-5	TGTGCCAGCAGTGAGGTTCTCACAATCAATCAGCCCCAGCATTTT	CASSEVLTINQPQHF
TRBV5-1	NA	TRBD2	TRBJ2-1	TGCGCCAGCAGCAAAACTAGCGGGAGCAATGAGCAGTTCTTC	CASSKTSGSNEQFF
TRBV7-9	once	TRBD1	TRBJ1-5	TGTGCCAGCAGCCGCGACAGGGAGTACAATCAGCCCCAGCATTTT	CASSRDREYNQPQHF
TRBV18	NA	NA	TRBJ2-2	TGTGCCAGCTCACCGGGCCCGAACACCGGGGAGCTGTTTTTT	CASSPGPNTGELFF
TRBV28	NA	NA	TRBJ1-6	TGTGCCAGCAGTTCTCCGGTCACACCCCTCCACTTT	CASSSPVTPLHF
TRBV4-1	NA	NA	TRBJ2-7	TGCGCCAGCAGCCAAAGAGGAGGGGGGGTCTACGAGCAGTACTTC	CASSQRGGGVYEQYF
TRBV9	NA	TRBD2	TRBJ2-3	TGTGCCAGCAGCGTAGTTAGCGGGAGGGCCTTTGATACGCAGTATTTT	CASSVVSGRAFDTQYF
TRBV2	NA	TRBD2	TRBJ2-5	TGTGCCAGCAGTGGACTAGCGGAGACCCAGTACTTC	CASSGLAETQYF
TRBV5-1	once	NA	TRBJ2-1	TGCGCCAGCAGCGCGGCCATCTCCTACAATGAGCAGTTCTTC	CASSAAISYNEQFF
TRBV7-9	NA	NA	TRBJ1-3	TGTGCCAGCAGCTCCTCAGGTGCTGGAAACACCATATATTTT	CASSSSGAGNTIYF
TRBV4-1	NA	NA	TRBJ1-3	TGCGCCAGCCGTCAACAGGGCACGGACACCATATATTTT	CASRQQGTDTIYF
TRBV4-1	NA	NA	TRBJ2-3	TGCGCCAGCAGCCAAGAGCAAGGAGTGGGCACAGATACGCAGTATTTT	CASSQEQGVGTDTQYF
TRBV5-1	NA	TRBD2	TRBJ2-3	TGCGCCAGCAGCTTCGTAAGCGGGAGGGCGACAGATACGCAGTATTTT	CASSFVSGRATDTQYF
TRBV12-5	NA	NA	TRBJ2-3	TGTGCTAGTGGCATGACAGGCACAGATACGCAGTATTTT	CASGMTGTDTQYF
TRBV7-2	NA	TRBD2	TRBJ2-7	TGTGCCAGCAGCTCCCTTAGCGGGGTCCTTAACGAGCAGTACTTC	CASSSLSGVLNEQYF
TRBV18	NA	NA	TRBJ2-7	TGTGCCAGCTCACCGGACGGCTACTCCTACGAGCAGTACTTC	CASSPDGYSYEQYF
TRBV28	NA	NA	TRBJ1-2	TGTGCCAGCCACGAGGGCTATGGCTACACCTTC	CASHEGYGYTF
TRBV28	NA	NA	TRBJ2-7	TGTGCCAGCAAGGACTACGAGCAGTACTTC	CASKDYEQYF
TRBV2	NA	NA	TRBJ2-7	TGTGCCAGCTCGGGGAGCTCCTACGAGCAGTACTTC	CASSGSSYEQYF
TRBV10-3	NA	TRBD1	TRBJ1-1	TGTGCCATCAGTGGGGGACAGGGGAACACTGAAGCTTTCTTT	CAISGGQGNTEAFF
TRBV7-8	NA	NA	TRBJ2-3	TGTGCCAGCAGCTTAGCCGGGCCTATAGATACGCAGTATTTT	CASSLAGPIDTQYF
TRBV28	NA	TRBD2	TRBJ2-3	TGTGCCAGCAGTTTCCGTAGCGGGAGGGAAGATACGCAGTATTTT	CASSFRSGREDTQYF
TRBV27	NA	NA	TRBJ2-3	TGTGCCAGCATAAGACGTTTGGAATCTACGCAGTATTTT	CASIRRLESTQYF
TRBV5-1	NA	TRBD2	TRBJ2-1	TGCGCCAGCAGCGAGACCAGCGGGACCTACAATGAGCAGTTCTTC	CASSETSGTYNEQFF
TRBV5-4	NA	NA	TRBJ2-3	TGTGCCAGCAGCTTCAAACGGCAGCAAAGCACAGATACGCAGTATTTT	CASSFKRQQSTDTQYF
TRBV5-8	NA	TRBD2	TRBJ2-3	TGTGCCAGCAGCTTGTTTACGGGGGGGGATACGCAGTATTTT	CASSLFTGGDTQYF
TRBV5-1	NA	TRBD1	TRBJ2-7	TGCGCCAGCAGCTTGGGACAGGGGGCAGAGGAGCAGTACTTC	CASSLGQGAEEQYF
TRBV2	NA	NA	TRBJ2-1	TGTGCCAGCAGCTTGTCCCCAGTTGAGCAGTTCTTC	CASSLSPVEQFF
TRBV4-3	NA	TRBD2	TRBJ2-3	TGCGCCAGCAGCCAAGCCCTAGCGGCCACAGATACGCAGTATTTT	CASSQALAATDTQYF
TRBV28	NA	NA	TRBJ1-1	TGTGCCAGCAGTTTTCTGGGAACTGAAGCTTTCTTT	CASSFLGTEAFF
TRBV5-1	NA	NA	TRBJ1-1	TGCGCCAGCAGCTCCAACCCACAGGGATCCGTGGGAAACACTGAAGCTTTCTTT	CASSSNPQGSVGNTEAFF
TRBV29-1	NA	TRBD1	TRBJ1-1	TGCAGCGCCCACAGGGGGATGAACACTGAAGCTTTCTTT	CSAHRGMNTEAFF
TRBV25-1	NA	TRBD1	TRBJ2-3	TGTGCCACCGCGACAGGGGGGACAGATACGCAGTATTTT	CATATGGTDTQYF
TRBV6-1	NA	NA	TRBJ2-7	TGTGCCAGCAATCGGGACTCATCCTACGAGCAGTACTTC	CASNRDSSYEQYF
TRBV7-9	NA	NA	TRBJ2-7	TGTGCCAGCAGCTTAGTGGCAGGGGCCGCCTACGAGCAGTACTTC	CASSLVAGAAYEQYF
TRBV6-1	NA	NA	TRBJ2-3	TGTGCCAGCTCGAACAGGGCCTCTATCACAGATACGCAGTATTTT	CASSNRASITDTQYF
TRBV2	NA	NA	TRBJ2-5	TGTGCCAGCAGTGGGGGACAAGAGACCCAGTACTTC	CASSGGQETQYF
TRBV9	NA	TRBD2	TRBJ2-1	TGTGCCAGCAGCATTCGGACTAGCTTGTTCTCCTACAATGAGCAGTTCTTC	CASSIRTSLFSYNEQFF
TRBV11-2	NA	NA	TRBJ1-4	TGTGCCAGCACCCGTGGAGGGAGCGGCGAAAAACTGTTTTTT	CASTRGGSGEKLFF
TRBV5-1	NA	NA	TRBJ2-5	TGCGCCAGCAGCTCAGGGGACCTCCAAGAGACCCAGTACTTC	CASSSGDLQETQYF
TRBV4-2	NA	TRBD2	TRBJ2-7	TGTGCCAGCAGCCAGGGACTAGCGGGGGCCTACGAGCAGTACTTC	CASSQGLAGAYEQYF
TRBV4-1	NA	TRBD2	TRBJ2-1	TGCGCCAGCAGCCCCCGGACTAGCGGGAGGAGGTATGAGCAGTTCTTC	CASSPRTSGRRYEQFF
TRBV7-8	NA	NA	TRBJ1-2	TGTGCCAGCAGTGTTGTCCCCTTTGGCTACACCTTC	CASSVVPFGYTF
TRBV25-1	NA	NA	TRBJ1-3	TGTGCCAGCAGTGAATCGGGGTACGGAAACACCATATATTTT	CASSESGYGNTIYF
TRBV11-3	once	NA	TRBJ2-1	TGTGCCAGCAGCGCCTTGGGACTCCCGGGCGATGAGCAGTTCTTC	CASSALGLPGDEQFF
TRBV27	NA	TRBD2	TRBJ2-1	TGTGCCAGCAGTCAAGAACGACTAGCGACCTACAATGAGCAGTTCTTC	CASSQERLATYNEQFF
TRBV19	NA	NA	TRBJ2-5	TGTGCCAGTAGTATGGGACGGTTACAAGAGACCCAGTACTTC	CASSMGRLQETQYF
TRBV27	NA	NA	TRBJ1-1	TGTGCCAGCAGTATAGATCGGGGGAACACTGAAGCTTTCTTT	CASSIDRGNTEAFF
TRBV5-1	NA	TRBD2	TRBJ2-3	TGCGCCAGCAGCGGGCCTCCGGGACTAGCGGGAGGGAGCACAGATACGCAGTATTTT	CASSGPPGLAGGSTDTQYF
TRBV18	NA	TRBD1	TRBJ2-7	TGTGCCAGCTCACCACCACAGGGGCTCTCCTACGAGCAGTACTTC	CASSPPQGLSYEQYF
TRBV7-8	NA	TRBD2	TRBJ2-4	TGTGCCAGCAGCCCGAGGCGGGGAACTAGCGGGACCATAGCCAAAAACATTCAGTACTTC	CASSPRRGTSGTIAKNIQYF
TRBV28	NA	NA	TRBJ2-3	TGTGCCAGCAGTTTGCGTGATACGCAGTATTTT	CASSLRDTQYF
TRBV18	NA	NA	TRBJ2-1	TGTGCCAGCTCACCACCTTCAGGCGTGGGGAGAAATGAGCAGTTCTTC	CASSPPSGVGRNEQFF
TRBV19	NA	TRBD1	TRBJ2-6	TGTGCCAGTAGCGACAGGGGGGCTTCTGGGGCCAACGTCCTGACTTTC	CASSDRGASGANVLTF